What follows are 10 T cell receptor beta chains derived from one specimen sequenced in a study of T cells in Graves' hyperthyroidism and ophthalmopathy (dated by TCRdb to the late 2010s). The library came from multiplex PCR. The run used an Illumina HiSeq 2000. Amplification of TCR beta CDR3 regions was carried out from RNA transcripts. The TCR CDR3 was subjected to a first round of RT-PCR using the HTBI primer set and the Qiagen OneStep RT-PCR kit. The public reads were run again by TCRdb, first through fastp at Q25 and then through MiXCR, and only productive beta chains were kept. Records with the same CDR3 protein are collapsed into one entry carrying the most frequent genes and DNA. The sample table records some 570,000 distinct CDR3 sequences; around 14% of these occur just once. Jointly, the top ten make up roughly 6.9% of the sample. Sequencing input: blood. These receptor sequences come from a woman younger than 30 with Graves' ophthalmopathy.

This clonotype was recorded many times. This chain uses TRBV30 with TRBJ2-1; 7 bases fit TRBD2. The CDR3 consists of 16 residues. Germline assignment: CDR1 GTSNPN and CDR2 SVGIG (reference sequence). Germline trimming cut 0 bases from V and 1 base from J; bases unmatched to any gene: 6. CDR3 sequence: CAWSVQEGGSYNEQFF. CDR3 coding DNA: TGTGCCTGGAGTGTACAGGAGGGAGGGTCCTACAATGAGCAGTTCTTC.

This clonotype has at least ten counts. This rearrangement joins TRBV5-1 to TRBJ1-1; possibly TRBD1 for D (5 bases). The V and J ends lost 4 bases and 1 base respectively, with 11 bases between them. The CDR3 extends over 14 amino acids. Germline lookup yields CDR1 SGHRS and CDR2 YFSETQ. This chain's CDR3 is CASSAAGQNTEAFF. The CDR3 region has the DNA TGCGCCAGCAGCGCGGCAGGACAGAACACTGAAGCTTTCTTT. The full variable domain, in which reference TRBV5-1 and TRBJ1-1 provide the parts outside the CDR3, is KAGVTQTPRYLIKTRGQQVTLSCSPISGHRSVSWYQQTPGQGLQFLFEYFSETQRNKGNFPGRFSGRQFSNSRSEMNVSTLELGDSALYLCASSAAGQNTEAFFGQGTRLTVV.

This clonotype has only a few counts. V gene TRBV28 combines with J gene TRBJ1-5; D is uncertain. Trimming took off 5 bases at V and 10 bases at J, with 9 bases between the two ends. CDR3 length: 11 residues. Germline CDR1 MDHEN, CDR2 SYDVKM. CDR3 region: CASSALRPQHF. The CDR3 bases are TGTGCCAGCAGTGCCCTCCGACCCCAGCATTTT.

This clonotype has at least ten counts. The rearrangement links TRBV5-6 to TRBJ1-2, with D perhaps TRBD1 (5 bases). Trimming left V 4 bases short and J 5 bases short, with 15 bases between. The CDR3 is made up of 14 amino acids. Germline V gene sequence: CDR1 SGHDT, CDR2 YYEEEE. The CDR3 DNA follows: TGTGCCAGCAGCCCAGGGACCGGTCGATATGGCTACACCTTC. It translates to CASSPGTGRYGYTF. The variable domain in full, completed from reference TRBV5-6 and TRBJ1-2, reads DAGVTQSPTHLIKTRGQQVTLRCSPKSGHDTVSWYQQALGQGPQFIFQYYEEEERQRGNFPDRFSGHQFPNYSSELNVNALLLGDSALYLCASSPGTGRYGYTFGSGTRLTVV.

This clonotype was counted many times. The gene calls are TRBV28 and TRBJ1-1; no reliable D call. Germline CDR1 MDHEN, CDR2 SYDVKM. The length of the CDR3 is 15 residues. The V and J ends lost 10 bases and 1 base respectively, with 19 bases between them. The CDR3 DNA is TGTGCCACCCGATTGAGGAGTAACCCGAACACTGAAGCTTTCTTT. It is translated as CATRLRSNPNTEAFF.

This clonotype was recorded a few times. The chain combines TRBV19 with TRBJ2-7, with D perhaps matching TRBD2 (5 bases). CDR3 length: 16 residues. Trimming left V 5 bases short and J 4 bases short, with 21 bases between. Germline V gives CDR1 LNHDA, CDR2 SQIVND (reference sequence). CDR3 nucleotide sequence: TGTGCCAGTAGTCCCGGCCTATCTCCGGGGAATTACGAGCAGTACTTC. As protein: CASSPGLSPGNYEQYF.

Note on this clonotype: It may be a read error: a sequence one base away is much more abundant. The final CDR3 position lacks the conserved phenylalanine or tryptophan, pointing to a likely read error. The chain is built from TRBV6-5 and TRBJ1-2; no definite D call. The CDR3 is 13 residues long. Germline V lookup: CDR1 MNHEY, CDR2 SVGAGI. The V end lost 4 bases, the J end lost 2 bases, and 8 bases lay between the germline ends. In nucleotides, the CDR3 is TGTGCCAGCAGTTTAGACCTAAACTATGGCTACACCCTC. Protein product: CASSLDLNYGYTL.

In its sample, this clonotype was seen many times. The CDR3 here is CSASRPARRFWDEQYF. The CDR3 DNA follows: TGCAGTGCTTCCCGCCCGGCGCGGCGGTTCTGGGACGAGCAGTACTTC. V usage is TRBV20-1 and J usage is TRBJ2-7; no clear D gene. The ends were cut back, 5 bases at V and 5 bases at J, with 25 bases in the middle. This CDR3 comprises 16 residues. Germline assignment: CDR1 DFQATT and CDR2 SNEGSKA (reference sequence).

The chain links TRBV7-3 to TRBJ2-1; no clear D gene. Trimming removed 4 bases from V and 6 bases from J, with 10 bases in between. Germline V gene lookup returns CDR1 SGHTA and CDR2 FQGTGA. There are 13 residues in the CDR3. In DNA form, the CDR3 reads TGTGCCAGCAGCTCCGGGCCGTCCAATGAGCAGTTCTTC. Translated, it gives CASSSGPSNEQFF.

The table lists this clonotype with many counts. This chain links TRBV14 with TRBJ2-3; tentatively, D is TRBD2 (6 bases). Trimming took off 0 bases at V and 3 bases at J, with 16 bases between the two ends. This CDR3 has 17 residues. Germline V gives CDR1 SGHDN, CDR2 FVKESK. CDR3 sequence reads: CASSQDYGGGVTDTQYF. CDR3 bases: TGTGCCAGCAGCCAAGATTACGGGGGAGGAGTAACAGATACGCAGTATTTT.